This is a list of T cell receptor beta chains from one sample in a study of cytomegalovirus exposure and HLA in healthy donors. Generated by immunoSEQ multiplex PCR, the TCRdb table keeps only in-frame clones and is missing some. Found here are under 200,000 clones, 60% to 80% of them singletons; the top ten hold around 1.5%. Sequencing was performed on PBMCs. All receptors derive from a woman in her twenties or thirties in good health and CMV-seronegative. Both conserved end residues are part of each CDR3.

V gene,J gene,CDR3 protein
TRBV7-3,TRBJ2-1,CASSLKGNTYNEQFF
TRBV30,TRBJ2-3,CAWSKKRGGKDTQYF
TRBV5-5,TRBJ1-6,CASSLAQVGQSLFNSPLHF
TRBV11-2,TRBJ1-1,CASSRQGTEAFF
TRBV2,TRBJ1-6,CASMDREDSPLHF
TRBV7-8,TRBJ2-2,CASSPTLLAGDTGELFF
TRBV30,TRBJ1-5,CAWGVRGNQPQHF
TRBV5-1,TRBJ1-2,CASSLEGGGYGYTF
TRBV5-1,TRBJ1-2,CASSAGSGQGGGYTF
TRBV10-3,TRBJ2-2,CAISRAGSNTGELFF
TRBV7-3,TRBJ2-7,CASSLAGGHEQYF
TRBV30,TRBJ2-3,CAWSVYPLFSGYTDTQYF
TRBV9,TRBJ1-6,CASSRQGDGSPLHF
TRBV6-6,TRBJ1-4,CASSYAGGATGEKLFF
TRBV27,TRBJ2-5,CASSFQGAGETQYF
TRBV11-1,TRBJ2-6,CASSLKDRVLSGANVLTF
TRBV18,TRBJ2-7,CASSPMTGTYEQYF
TRBV7-6,TRBJ2-7,CASSPGTGGDEQYF
TRBV5-1,TRBJ2-3,CASSLRQGDTQYF
TRBV11-1,TRBJ1-1,CASSSRQGKDTEAFF
TRBV29-1,TRBJ2-1,CSVGSNEQFF
TRBV2,TRBJ1-5,CASMGQANRPQHF
TRBV14,TRBJ2-1,CASSQDLIGQVYNEQFF
TRBV5-4,TRBJ2-3,CASSHAGATDTQYF
TRBV7-9,TRBJ1-4,CASSLVPVSVEKLFF
TRBV5-1,TRBJ1-4,CASSLQGYNEKLFF
TRBV19,TRBJ1-2,CASSPGTGVIKNYGYTF
TRBV9,TRBJ2-7,CASSPGTSGTHEQYF
TRBV25-1,TRBJ2-3,CASLEGAATQYF
TRBV12-5,TRBJ2-5,CASGSGTTGPQYF
TRBV11-2,TRBJ2-3,CASSLREGGPDTQYF
TRBV5-1,TRBJ1-1,CASGRGAGGQGTEAFF
TRBV5-4,TRBJ2-1,CASSTTGTGGFYNEQFF
TRBV15,TRBJ1-5,CATSRLTRDDQPQHF
TRBV5-4,TRBJ2-1,CASSLASGGQEQFF
TRBV7-2,TRBJ1-2,CASSLAGAYGYTF
TRBV28,TRBJ2-4,CASTRQGETKNIQYF
TRBV18,TRBJ2-7,CASSPSSGGLGEQYF
TRBV6-1,TRBJ1-2,CVSMGTGRVWGYTF
TRBV14,TRBJ1-1,CASSQADRPMNTEAFF
TRBV21-1,TRBJ1-6,CASSKPPEAPLHF
TRBV29-1,TRBJ1-2,CSAGGDNYGYTF
TRBV5-6,TRBJ1-1,CASSSDSWNTEAFF
TRBV19,TRBJ2-2,CASSIEGGVRNTGELFF
TRBV5-1,TRBJ1-2,CASSSTVTGPINYGYTF
TRBV5-5,TRBJ2-7,CASSSWDSATYEQYF
TRBV25-1,TRBJ1-4,CASSERGQGGEKLFF
TRBV5-6,TRBJ2-7,CASSSGYRDRVYEQYF
TRBV28,TRBJ1-1,CASSLRQAEAFF
TRBV5-4,TRBJ2-2,CASSLAGTRNTGELFF
TRBV5-1,TRBJ1-5,CASSLGAEGNQPQHF
TRBV10-3,TRBJ1-1,CAISGTGGTPLDTEAFF
TRBV14,TRBJ2-7,CASSQEPRQGPYEQYF
TRBV23-1,TRBJ1-2,CASSEKGYTF
TRBV19,TRBJ2-1,CASSIGSLGGNEQFF
TRBV7-9,TRBJ2-3,CASSPRLAGGTDTQYF
TRBV5-4,TRBJ1-6,CASSLVTSSYNSPLHF